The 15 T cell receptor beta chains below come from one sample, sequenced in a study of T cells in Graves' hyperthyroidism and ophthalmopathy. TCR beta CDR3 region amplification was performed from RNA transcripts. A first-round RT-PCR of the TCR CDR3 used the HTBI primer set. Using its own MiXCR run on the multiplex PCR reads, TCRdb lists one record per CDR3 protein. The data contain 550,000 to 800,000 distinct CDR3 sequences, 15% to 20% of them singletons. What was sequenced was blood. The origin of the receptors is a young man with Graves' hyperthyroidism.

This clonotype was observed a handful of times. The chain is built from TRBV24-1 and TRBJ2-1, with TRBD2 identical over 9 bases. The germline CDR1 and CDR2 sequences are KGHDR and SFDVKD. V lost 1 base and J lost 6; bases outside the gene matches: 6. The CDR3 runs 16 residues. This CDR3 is CATSDLSLAGTNEQFF. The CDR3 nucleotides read TGTGCCACCAGTGATTTAAGCCTAGCGGGAACCAATGAGCAGTTCTTC.

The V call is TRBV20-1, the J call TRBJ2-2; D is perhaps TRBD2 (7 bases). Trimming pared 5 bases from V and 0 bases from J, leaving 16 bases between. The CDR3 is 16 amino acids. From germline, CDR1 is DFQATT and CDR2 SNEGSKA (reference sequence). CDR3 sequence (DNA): TGCAGTGCTCGGAGGGGGGGGTCCGCGAACACCGGGGAGCTGTTTTTT. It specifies CSARRGGSANTGELFF.

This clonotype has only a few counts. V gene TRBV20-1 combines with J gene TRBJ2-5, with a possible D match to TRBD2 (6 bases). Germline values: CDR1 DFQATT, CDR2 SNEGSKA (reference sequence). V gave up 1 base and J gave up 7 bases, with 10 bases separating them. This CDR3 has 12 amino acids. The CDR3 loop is CSARGGDGTQYF. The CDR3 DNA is TGCAGTGCTAGAGGGGGGGACGGGACCCAGTACTTC.

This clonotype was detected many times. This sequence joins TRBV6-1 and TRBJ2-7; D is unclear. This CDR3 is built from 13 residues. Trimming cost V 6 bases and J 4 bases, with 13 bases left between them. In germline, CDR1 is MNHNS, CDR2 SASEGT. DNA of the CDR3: TGTGCCAGCAGGGCCCCTCTGGGGTACGAGCAGTACTTC. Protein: CASRAPLGYEQYF.

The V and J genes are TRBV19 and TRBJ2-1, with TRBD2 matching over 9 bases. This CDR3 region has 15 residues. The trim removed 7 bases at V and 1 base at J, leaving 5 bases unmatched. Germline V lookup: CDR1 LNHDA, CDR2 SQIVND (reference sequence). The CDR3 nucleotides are TGTGCCAGTAAACTAGCGGGTCGATCCTACAATGAGCAGTTCTTC. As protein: CASKLAGRSYNEQFF.

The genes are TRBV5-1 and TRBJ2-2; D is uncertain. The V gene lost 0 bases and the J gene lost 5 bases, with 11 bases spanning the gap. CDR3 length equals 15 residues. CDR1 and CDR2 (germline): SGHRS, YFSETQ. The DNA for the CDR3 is TGCGCCAGCAGCTTGGGTCAGGCGGAGACCGGGGAGCTGTTTTTT. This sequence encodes CASSLGQAETGELFF.

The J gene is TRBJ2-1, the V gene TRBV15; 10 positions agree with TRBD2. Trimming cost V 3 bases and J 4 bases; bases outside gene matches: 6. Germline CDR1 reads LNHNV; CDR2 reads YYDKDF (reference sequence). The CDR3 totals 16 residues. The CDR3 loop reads CATSRATSGPYNEQFF. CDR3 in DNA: TGTGCCACCAGCAGGGCGACTAGCGGGCCATACAATGAGCAGTTCTTC.

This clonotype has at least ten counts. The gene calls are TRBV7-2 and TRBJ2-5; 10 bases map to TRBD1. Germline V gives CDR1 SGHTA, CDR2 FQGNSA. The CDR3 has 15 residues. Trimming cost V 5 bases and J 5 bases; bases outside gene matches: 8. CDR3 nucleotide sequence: TGTGCCAGCAGCCCAGCTCCGACAGGGGGCGAGACCCAGTACTTC. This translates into CASSPAPTGGETQYF.

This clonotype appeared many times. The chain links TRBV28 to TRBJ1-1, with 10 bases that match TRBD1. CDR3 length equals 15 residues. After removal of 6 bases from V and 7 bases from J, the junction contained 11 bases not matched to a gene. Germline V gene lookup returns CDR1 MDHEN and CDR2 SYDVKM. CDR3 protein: CASSLGTGVLLEAFF. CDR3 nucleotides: TGTGCCAGCAGCCTCGGGACAGGGGTCCTCCTTGAAGCTTTCTTT.

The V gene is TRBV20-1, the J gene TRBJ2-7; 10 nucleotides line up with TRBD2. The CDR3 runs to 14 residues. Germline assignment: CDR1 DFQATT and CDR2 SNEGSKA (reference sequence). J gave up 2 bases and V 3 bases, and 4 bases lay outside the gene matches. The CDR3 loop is CSARGLAFTYEQYF. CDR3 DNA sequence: TGCAGTGCTAGGGGACTAGCGTTTACCTACGAGCAGTACTTC.

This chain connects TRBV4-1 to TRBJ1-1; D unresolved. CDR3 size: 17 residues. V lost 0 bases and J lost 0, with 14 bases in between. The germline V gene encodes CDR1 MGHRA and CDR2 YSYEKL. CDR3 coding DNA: TGCGCCAGCAGCCAAGATGCCCCACGAGGGATGAACACTGAAGCTTTCTTT. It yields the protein CASSQDAPRGMNTEAFF.

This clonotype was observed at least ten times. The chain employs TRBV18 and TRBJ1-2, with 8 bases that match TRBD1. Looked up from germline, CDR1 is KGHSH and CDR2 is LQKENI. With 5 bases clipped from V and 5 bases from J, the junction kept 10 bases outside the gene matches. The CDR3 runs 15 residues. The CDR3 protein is CASSSGFRGPYGYTF. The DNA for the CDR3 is TGTGCCAGCTCAAGCGGATTCAGGGGGCCGTATGGCTACACCTTC.

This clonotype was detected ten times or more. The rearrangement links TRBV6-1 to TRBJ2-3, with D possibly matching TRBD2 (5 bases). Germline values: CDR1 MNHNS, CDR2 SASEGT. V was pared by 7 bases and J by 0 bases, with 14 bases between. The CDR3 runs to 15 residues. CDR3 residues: CASKIGGLSTDTQYF. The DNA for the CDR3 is TGTGCCAGCAAGATAGGTGGACTTAGCACAGATACGCAGTATTTT.

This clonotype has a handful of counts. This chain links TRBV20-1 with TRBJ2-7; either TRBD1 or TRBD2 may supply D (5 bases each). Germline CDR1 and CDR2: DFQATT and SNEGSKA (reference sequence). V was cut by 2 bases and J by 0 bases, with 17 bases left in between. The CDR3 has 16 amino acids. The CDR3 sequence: CSARPTVGVRSYEQYF. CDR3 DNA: TGCAGTGCTAGACCCACGGTGGGGGTCCGCTCCTACGAGCAGTACTTC.

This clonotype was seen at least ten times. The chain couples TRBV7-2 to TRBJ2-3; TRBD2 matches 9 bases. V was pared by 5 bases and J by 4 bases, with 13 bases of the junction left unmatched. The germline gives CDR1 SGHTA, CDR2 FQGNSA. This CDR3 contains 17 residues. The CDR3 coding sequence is TGTGCCAGCAGCCCCCGACTAGCGGCTAGTAGCGCAGATACGCAGTATTTT. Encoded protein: CASSPRLAASSADTQYF.